This TCR beta chain was identified in a study of blood T cell repertoires in COVID-19. For the study at large: Sites across the United States, Italy and Spain contributed samples from acute and convalescent COVID-19.

Trimming took 2 bases from V and 6 from J, leaving 10 bases between them. Germline-derived CDR1 and CDR2 are MGHRA and YSYEKL. This CDR3 comprises 13 residues. Libraries were prepared by immunoSEQ multiplex PCR; TCRdb keeps only in-frame clonotypes and omits some of them. Counted here are 55,000 to 75,000 clones, approximately 89% occurring once; the ten biggest clones make up over 1.2%. The sequenced sample consisted of peripheral blood. The receptor's source is a man in his 60s with acute or convalescent COVID-19. The genes are TRBV4-1 and TRBJ1-2, with no clear D. This chain's CDR3 is CASSQTGFDGYTF. In DNA form, the CDR3 reads TGCGCCAGCAGCCAAACGGGGTTCGATGGCTACACCTTC.